Following are 31 T cell receptor beta chains from one sample sequenced in a study of vaccination effects on CD4 cells after COVID-19. Their antigen targets remain unknown. Before sequencing, viral peptide pools were used by the ViraFEST assay to expand antigen-specific CD4+ T cells. Culturing for 10 to 11 days preceded CD4+ T cell isolation. Nucleocapsid antibodies were negative in the vaccine recipients, who had never had SARS-CoV-2 infection. Using immunoSEQ multiplex PCR, the repertoire was profiled, and TCRdb retains in-frame clones only, with some absent. The sample lists approximately 30,000 clones, less than 80% seen once, with around 25% in the top ten. Sequenced here: CD4+ T cells from PBMCs cultured with HCoV-OC43 spike peptides, sampled before COVID-19 vaccination. The subset is: HCoV-OC43 spike overlapping peptide pool stimulation. The receptors were sampled from a human donor who received a COVID-19 vaccine.

V is TRBV6-1 and J is TRBJ2-1, with D possibly being TRBD1 or TRBD2 (5 bases each). The CDR3 contains 15 residues. Germline CDR1 MNHNS, CDR2 SASEGT. V lost 6 bases and J lost 8, with 20 bases in between. DNA of the CDR3: TGTGCCAGCAGGCCGGGACCGGGTACCTTCGATGAGCAGTTCTTC. Its translation: CASRPGPGTFDEQFF.

CDR3 protein: CASSQGSGRAGETQYF. CDR3 DNA sequence: TGTGCCAGCAGCCAAGGTTCCGGGAGGGCCGGAGAGACCCAGTACTTC. The rearrangement links TRBV4-2 to TRBJ2-5; TRBD2 matches 8 bases. Germline V CDR1 and CDR2: LGHNA, YNFKEQ. J lost 4 bases, V lost 1 base, and 8 bases had no gene match. The CDR3 is made up of 16 amino acids.

The chain combines TRBV7-8 with TRBJ1-5; possible D gene TRBD1, 5 bases. Germline values: CDR1 SGHVS, CDR2 FQNEAQ. V was cut by 1 base and J by 0 bases, with 13 bases left in between. There are 17 residues in the CDR3. CDR3: CASSLVWDSYSNQPQHF. As DNA, the CDR3 is TGTGCCAGCAGCTTAGTGTGGGACTCCTATAGCAATCAGCCCCAGCATTTT.

The chain recombines TRBV27 with TRBJ2-1; 7 bases line up with TRBD1. The germline CDR1 and CDR2 sequences are MNHEY and SMNVEV (reference sequence). The J segment lost 4 bases and the V segment lost 5 bases, leaving 8 bases of the junction unmatched. The CDR3 has 15 residues. The CDR3 loop reads CASSTPGTEYNEQFF. The CDR3 bases are TGTGCCAGCAGTACCCCCGGGACAGAATACAATGAGCAGTTCTTC.

The chain employs TRBV28 and TRBJ2-7, with D possibly TRBD1 on 6 matching bases. CDR1 is MDHEN, CDR2 SYDVKM, per germline. The germline V and J ends were trimmed by 10 bases and 4 bases, with 23 bases remaining between them. This CDR3 region has 15 residues. The CDR3 loop is CATLQWQGHGYEQYF. In DNA, the CDR3 is TGTGCCACCCTGCAGTGGCAGGGGCACGGATACGAGCAGTACTTC.

This clone was observed a handful of times. V and J are TRBV7-2 and TRBJ1-1; 9 bases agree with TRBD1. V lost 5 bases and J lost 4; bases outside the gene matches: 2. Germline CDR1 SGHTA, CDR2 FQGNSA. CDR3 length: 13 amino acids. CDR3 coding DNA: TGTGCCAGCAGCCGGGACAGGGCCACTGAAGCTTTCTTT. Protein sequence: CASSRDRATEAFF.

A remark on this clone: Sequence at one end of the junction differs from germline and may be a read error. The rearrangement joins TRBV6-5 to TRBJ2-7; 8 bases match TRBD2. Germline CDR1 MNHEY, CDR2 SVGAGI. CDR3 length: 15 amino acids. The CDR3 protein is CASSYAAGGLYEQYF. DNA of the CDR3: TGTGCCAGTAGTTACGCGGCGGGGGGACTTTACGAGCAGTACTTC.

V usage is TRBV11-2 and J usage is TRBJ1-1, with D unresolved. V was clipped by 5 bases and J by 7 bases, with 17 bases between them. This CDR3 has 14 amino acids. Germline values: CDR1 SGHAT, CDR2 FQNNGV. As DNA, the CDR3 is TGTGCCAGCAGCCTCGACTATGGGTTCGGTGAAGCTTTCTTT. This translates into CASSLDYGFGEAFF.

V usage is TRBV5-1 and J usage is TRBJ1-2, with D possibly being TRBD1 (6 bases). The germline CDR1 and CDR2 sequences are SGHRS and YFSETQ. The CDR3 loop spans 14 amino acids. V was cut by 4 bases and J by 5 bases, with 15 bases left in between. CDR3 nucleotide sequence: TGCGCCAGCAGCCCACGAGGGGGGGGATATGGCTACACCTTC. This gives the protein CASSPRGGGYGYTF.

This chain joins TRBV5-5 and TRBJ2-7; D remains ambiguous. Trimming removed 4 bases from V and 0 bases from J, with 17 bases in between. From germline, CDR1 is SGHKS and CDR2 YYEKEE (reference sequence). CDR3 size: 16 residues. In nucleotides, the CDR3 is TGTGCCAGCAGCCCCTGGGCGCCAGCTAGCTCCTACGAGCAGTACTTC. This codes for CASSPWAPASSYEQYF.

The chain is built from TRBV9 and TRBJ2-2, with D hard to call. Germline V gene lookup returns CDR1 SGDLS and CDR2 YYNGEE. This CDR3 region has 13 residues. V was pared by 1 base and J by 4 bases, with 5 bases between. In nucleotides, the CDR3 is TGTGCCAGCAGCGTAAAGCTCACCGGGGAGCTGTTTTTT. This gives the protein CASSVKLTGELFF. Full variable domain (remainder filled in from reference TRBV9 and TRBJ2-2): DSGVTQTPKHLITATGQRVTLRCSPRSGDLSVYWYQQSLDQGLQFLIQYYNGEERAKGNILERFSAQQFPDLHSELNLSSLELGDSALYFCASSVKLTGELFFGEGSRLTVL.

The rearrangement joins TRBV5-1 to TRBJ2-1; 8 positions agree with TRBD2. Germline loops: CDR1 SGHRS, CDR2 YFSETQ. V was pared by 3 bases and J by 5 bases, with 4 bases of the junction left unmatched. The length of the CDR3 is 14 residues. The CDR3 sequence is CASSYELADNEQFF. Written as DNA, the CDR3 is TGCGCCAGCAGCTACGAACTAGCGGACAATGAGCAGTTCTTC.

This chain joins TRBV5-1 and TRBJ1-1; D is undetermined. The CDR3 runs 14 residues. Germline V gene sequence: CDR1 SGHRS, CDR2 YFSETQ. Trimming pared 6 bases from V and 1 base from J, leaving 13 bases between. CDR3: CASNEGDSNTEAFF. In DNA form, the CDR3 reads TGCGCCAGCAATGAGGGAGATTCGAACACTGAAGCTTTCTTT.

This chain connects TRBV2 to TRBJ2-2, with D possibly TRBD2 on 5 matching bases. From germline, CDR1 is SNHLY and CDR2 FYNNEI. V was cut by 6 bases and J by 1 base, with 15 bases left in between. The CDR3 totals 16 residues. This chain's CDR3 is CASRGLGLQNTGELFF. The CDR3 coding sequence is TGTGCCAGCAGGGGATTAGGACTTCAGAACACCGGGGAGCTGTTTTTT.

The chain is built from TRBV5-4 and TRBJ2-2; D gene uncertain. With 2 bases removed from V and 6 bases from J, the gap between germline ends came to 11 bases. Germline lookup yields CDR1 SGHNT and CDR2 YYREEE (reference sequence). This CDR3 has 14 residues. This CDR3 is CASSLSSHSGELFF. The CDR3 DNA reads TGTGCCAGCAGCTTAAGCTCCCACTCCGGGGAGCTGTTTTTT.

This chain links TRBV10-3 with TRBJ1-2; 7 bases match TRBD1. The germline gives CDR1 ENHRY, CDR2 SYGVKD. This CDR3 has 14 residues. The trim removed 0 bases at V and 4 bases at J, leaving 2 bases unmatched. In DNA form, the CDR3 reads TGTGCCATCAGTGAGTCAGGACAGGCCTATGGCTACACCTTC. Translation: CAISESGQAYGYTF.

The chain is built from TRBV7-9 and TRBJ2-7, with D unresolved. This CDR3 has 13 residues. The germline CDR1 and CDR2 sequences are SEHNR and FQNEAQ (reference sequence). Trimming took off 0 bases at V and 3 bases at J, with 6 bases between the two ends. Here the CDR3 DNA reads TGTGCCAGCAGCTTAGCTCCATACTACGAGCAGTACTTC. Amino acids: CASSLAPYYEQYF.

The chain is built from TRBV11-2 and TRBJ1-2; no definite D call. Trimming pared 5 bases from V and 3 bases from J, leaving 16 bases between. The CDR3 spans 15 residues. Germline CDR1 is SGHAT and CDR2 is FQNNGV. This CDR3 is CASSPGRLLDYGYTF. The CDR3 DNA reads TGTGCCAGCAGCCCTGGGCGGCTGCTTGACTATGGCTACACCTTC.

The chain combines TRBV12-3 or TRBV12-4 with TRBJ1-6; 7 positions agree with TRBD1. This CDR3 contains 12 residues. V shed 3 bases, J shed 15 bases, and the junction held 5 bases outside the gene matches. In DNA, the CDR3 is TGTGCCAGCAGTTTGGGACAGCAACACCTCCACTTT. The encoded protein is CASSLGQQHLHF.

This clone was detected once. The chain carries TRBV12-5 and TRBJ2-2, with 10 bases identical to TRBD2. The CDR3 length is 16 residues. Germline values: CDR1 LGHNT, CDR2 FRNRAP. The V segment lost 5 bases and the J segment 1 base; nucleotides outside the gene matches: 4. The CDR3, as DNA: TGTGCTAGTGGTATAAGCGGGGGGGTGAACACCGGGGAGCTGTTTTTT. It encodes CASGISGGVNTGELFF.

The rearrangement joins TRBV7-2 to TRBJ1-4; D might be TRBD1 (6 bases). This CDR3 contains 16 residues. The V gene lost 5 bases and the J gene lost 7 bases, with 20 bases spanning the gap. The germline gives CDR1 SGHTA, CDR2 FQGNSA. CDR3 nucleotides: TGTGCCAGCAGCCCGCTGGGAAGGGGGGGGAGTGAAAAACTGTTTTTT. It codes for CASSPLGRGGSEKLFF. The variable domain in full, completed from reference TRBV7-2 and TRBJ1-4, reads GAGVSQSPSNKVTEKGKDVELRCDPISGHTALYWYRQSLGQGLEFLIYFQGNSAPDKSGLPSDRFSAERTGGSVSTLTIQRTQQEDSAVYLCASSPLGRGGSEKLFFGSGTQLSVL.

This clone was seen once. The gene calls are TRBV6-6 and TRBJ1-1, with 8 bases identical to TRBD1. Germline V gene lookup returns CDR1 MNHNY and CDR2 SVGAGI (reference sequence). This CDR3 is 16 amino acids long. After removal of 6 bases from V and 1 base from J, the junction contained 10 bases not matched to a gene. CDR3 in DNA: TGTGCCAGCAGCGACGGGACAGGTAGGGGGAACACTGAAGCTTTCTTT. It is translated as CASSDGTGRGNTEAFF.

The CDR3 loop is CASSLGQVNSPLHF. In DNA form, the CDR3 reads TGTGCCAGCAGCTTGGGACAGGTTAATTCACCCCTCCACTTT. V is TRBV7-9 and J is TRBJ1-6; TRBD1 matches 8 bases. This CDR3 contains 14 residues. Per the germline V gene, CDR1 is SEHNR and CDR2 is FQNEAQ (reference sequence). V trimming: 3 bases; J trimming: 6 bases; junction bases outside the gene matches: 1.

This clone was observed a few times. V gene TRBV5-1 combines with J gene TRBJ2-7; tentatively, D is TRBD1 (5 bases). This CDR3 region has 15 residues. V was pared by 0 bases and J by 7 bases, with 17 bases between. Germline CDR1 reads SGHRS; CDR2 reads YFSETQ. The CDR3 loop reads CASSLARTTTGEQYF. CDR3 sequence (DNA): TGCGCCAGCAGCTTGGCCCGGACAACAACGGGTGAGCAGTACTTC.

The table lists this clone with a count of one. V is TRBV3-1 (or the pseudogene TRBV3-2) and J is TRBJ2-1; D might be TRBD1 or TRBD2, each matching 6 bases. V lost 5 bases to trimming and J lost 6 bases, with 17 bases between them. Germline V gives CDR1 LGHDT, CDR2 YNNKEL (reference sequence). The CDR3 extends over 15 amino acids. Written as DNA, the CDR3 is TGTGCCAGCAGCAACATCGGGGGCCGAATCAATGAGCAGTTCTTC. This encodes CASSNIGGRINEQFF.

The rearrangement uses TRBV18 and TRBJ2-3, with a weak D call TRBD2 (6 bases). The CDR3 sequence is 18 residues long. V lost 1 base and J 1 base, leaving 18 bases between the germline ends. Germline V gives CDR1 KGHSH, CDR2 LQKENI. CDR3 coding DNA: TGTGCCAGCTCACCACGGGTCGGAGGGAAGTTAGGCACAGATACGCAGTATTTT. This codes for CASSPRVGGKLGTDTQYF.

The chain joins TRBV7-2 to TRBJ1-2; D not resolved. Trimming stripped 5 bases from V and 8 bases from J, with 15 bases between. Germline V gene data show CDR1 as SGHTA and CDR2 as FQGNSA. The CDR3 spans 13 residues. This CDR3 is CASSLERISGYTF. CDR3 sequence (DNA): TGTGCCAGCAGCCTCGAGAGAATATCCGGCTACACCTTC.

This chain uses TRBV21-1 with TRBJ2-7; the table's D call, TRBD2, was not checked against the DNA. TRBV21-1 is a pseudogene. This CDR3 is built from 14 residues. For the CDR3, the DNA is TGTGCCAGCAGCAAGGGTCGGGTGCGAGACGAGCAGTACTTC. This gives the protein CASSKGRVRDEQYF.

The chain couples TRBV12-3 or TRBV12-4 to TRBJ2-6, with a weak D call TRBD2 (5 bases). CDR3 size: 13 residues. Trimming pared 7 bases from V and 4 bases from J, leaving 8 bases between. CDR3 amino acids: CASTEGGANVLTF. The CDR3 DNA reads as TGTGCCAGCACCGAGGGAGGGGCCAACGTCCTGACTTTC.

V gene TRBV10-3 combines with J gene TRBJ2-5; D remains ambiguous. V was pared by 5 bases and J by 1 base, with 11 bases between. Germline lookup yields CDR1 ENHRY and CDR2 SYGVKD. The CDR3 has 14 amino acids. The CDR3 spells CAISTDLFQETQYF. The CDR3 DNA reads as TGTGCCATCAGTACGGACCTATTCCAAGAGACCCAGTACTTC.

The chain joins TRBV6-5 to TRBJ1-1; D call uncertain. The CDR3 has 13 amino acids. The V end lost 9 bases, the J end lost 3 bases, and 14 bases lay between the germline ends. The germline V gene encodes CDR1 MNHEY and CDR2 SVGAGI. CDR3 sequence: CASRVRRDTEAFF. CDR3 nucleotides: TGTGCCAGTAGGGTACGACGGGACACTGAAGCTTTCTTT.